In its sample, the clone carrying this T cell receptor beta chain was seen many times. Its antigen is undetermined. The data stem from a study of T cells after yellow fever vaccination. Study overall: Preparation of fractions with low cell numbers was performed using SMART-Seq v4 Ultra Low Input.

5'RACE template switching generated TCR cDNA, adding a universal primer site and UMIs. TCRdb passed the 5' RACE reads through MiXCR, listing each CDR3 protein once. The sample yields some 120,000 distinct CDR3 sequences, approximately 8.4% seen once. General study points: Just a small share of clonotypes turned up in the CD4 compartment as well as the CD8 compartment. Booster sampling recovered most clones from primary vaccination (approximately 97% CD4, around 88% CD8).

Germline V CDR1 and CDR2: SQVTM, ANQGSEA. The CDR3 length is 13 residues. The V gene lost 7 bases and the J gene lost 1 base, with 13 bases spanning the gap. Sequencing used CD8+ T cells sorted from PBMCs, obtained on the day of the yellow fever booster vaccination. The clonotype was recovered from a man younger than 35 who received the YFV17D yellow fever vaccine. The chain recombines TRBV29-1 with TRBJ1-2; D unresolved. CDR3 nucleotide sequence: TGCAGCGCCCAACACCTGGGTAACTATGGCTACACCTTC. Protein product: CSAQHLGNYGYTF.